Listed here are 12 T cell receptor beta chains from one sample, sequenced in a study of memory CD4+ T cells and cytomegalovirus serostatus. The sort gate was single viable CD3+CD4+CD8-CD45RO+ cells for memory CD4+ T cells. Method: immunoSEQ multiplex PCR; TCRdb's copy keeps in-frame clones and lacks some. Of approximately 74,000 clones listed, 60% to 85% are singletons. Sequenced material: memory CD4+ T cells from blood. The receptors come from an adult in good health and CMV-seropositive.

This chain joins TRBV5-1 and TRBJ2-2; TRBD2 matches at 7 bases. In germline, CDR1 is SGHRS, CDR2 YFSETQ. This CDR3 is 15 amino acids long. V shed 1 base, J shed 4 bases, and the junction held 4 bases outside the gene matches. The CDR3 loop is CASSLSGTSTGELFF. The DNA for the CDR3 is TGCGCCAGCAGCTTGAGCGGGACTTCCACCGGGGAGCTGTTTTTT.

V is TRBV10-3 and J is TRBJ2-7; D is perhaps TRBD1 or TRBD2 (5 bases each). CDR3 size: 15 residues. The ends were cut back, 4 bases at V and 2 bases at J, with 15 bases in the middle. The germline V gene has CDR1 ENHRY and CDR2 SYGVKD. In nucleotides, the CDR3 is TGTGCCATCAGTGTCGGGCAGGGAGAGGCCTACGAGCAGTACTTC. Translation gives CAISVGQGEAYEQYF.

This clone is medium-sized. The chain uses TRBV5-1 and TRBJ2-7, with a tentative D call TRBD2 (6 bases). There are 14 residues in the CDR3. Trimming pared 1 base from V and 2 bases from J, leaving 10 bases between. The germline V gene has CDR1 SGHRS and CDR2 YFSETQ. CDR3 nucleotide sequence: TGCGCCAGCAGCTTGCTCGGCGGGACCTACGAGCAGTACTTC. As protein: CASSLLGGTYEQYF. Variable domain in full (rest from reference TRBV5-1 and TRBJ2-7): KAGVTQTPRYLIKTRGQQVTLSCSPISGHRSVSWYQQTPGQGLQFLFEYFSETQRNKGNFPGRFSGRQFSNSRSEMNVSTLELGDSALYLCASSLLGGTYEQYFGPGTRLTVT.

The V and J genes are TRBV6-1 and TRBJ2-3, with TRBD1 identical over 8 bases. The CDR3 contains 14 residues. Per the germline V gene, CDR1 is MNHNS and CDR2 is SASEGT. V shed 7 bases, J shed 4 bases, and the junction held 7 bases outside the gene matches. CDR3 bases: TGTGCCAGCACCCTGGACAGGGCGGCAGATACGCAGTATTTT. Protein sequence: CASTLDRAADTQYF.

This clone showed up just a few times. The J gene is TRBJ2-3, the V gene TRBV18; 7 bases align to TRBD2. The CDR3 consists of 17 residues. Germline loops: CDR1 KGHSH, CDR2 LQKENI. V gave up 1 base and J gave up 2 bases; unmatched junction bases: 9. Written as DNA, the CDR3 is TGTGCCAGCTCACCACGGTCGGGGAGGGCCCCCACAGATACGCAGTATTTT. It translates to CASSPRSGRAPTDTQYF.

The count of this clone is one. The CDR3 region has the DNA TGCGCCAGCAGCTTGGGAGTTGGGACAGGGGGCTTTAACACTGAAGCTTTCTTT. Translation gives CASSLGVGTGGFNTEAFF. The V call is TRBV5-1, the J call TRBJ1-1; 12 bases fit TRBD1. The J segment lost 2 bases and the V segment lost 0 bases, leaving 8 bases of the junction unmatched. Germline V CDR1 and CDR2: SGHRS, YFSETQ. There are 18 residues in the CDR3.

This chain uses TRBV28 with TRBJ1-4; the D gene is possibly TRBD1 (6 bases). V shed 4 bases and J shed 4 bases, with 13 bases lying between them. Per the germline V gene, CDR1 is MDHEN and CDR2 is SYDVKM. There are 15 residues in the CDR3. The DNA of the CDR3 is TGTGCCAGCAGTTCCCCGACAGGCCTTAATGAAAAACTGTTTTTT. Residues: CASSSPTGLNEKLFF. The full variable domain, completed using reference TRBV28 and TRBJ1-4, is DVKVTQSSRYLVKRTGEKVFLECVQDMDHENMFWYRQDPGLGLRLIYFSYDVKMKEKGDIPEGYSVSREKKERFSLILESASTNQTSMYLCASSSPTGLNEKLFFGSGTQLSVL.

V and J are TRBV19 and TRBJ1-3; unclear D gene. The CDR3 is made up of 12 amino acids. Trimming stripped 8 bases from V and 0 bases from J, with 5 bases between. Germline loops: CDR1 LNHDA, CDR2 SQIVND (reference sequence). In DNA form, the CDR3 reads TGTGCCAGTTCCGGCTCTGGAAACACCATATATTTT. Its protein product is CASSGSGNTIYF.

The J gene is TRBJ2-3, the V gene TRBV18; D remains unclear. The germline gives CDR1 KGHSH, CDR2 LQKENI. V dropped 3 bases and J dropped 1 base, with 11 bases sitting between them. The CDR3 has 15 residues. As DNA, the CDR3 is TGTGCCAGCTCACCTAAAGCAAGTGGCACAGATACGCAGTATTTT. Protein sequence: CASSPKASGTDTQYF.

This chain joins TRBV4-1 and TRBJ2-7, with 7 bases that match TRBD1. The CDR3 spans 15 residues. Germline values: CDR1 MGHRA, CDR2 YSYEKL. Trimming at V came to 3 bases and at J to 1 base, leaving 6 bases not matched to a gene. Here the CDR3 DNA reads TGCGCCAGCAGCCAGGCCGGGACAGCGTCCTACGAGCAGTACTTC. Its protein product is CASSQAGTASYEQYF.

The chain employs TRBV2 and TRBJ2-2; D gene uncertain. Germline CDR1 reads SNHLY; CDR2 reads FYNNEI. Trimming removed 8 bases at V and 3 bases at J, with 7 bases between. The length of the CDR3 is 12 residues. The CDR3 bases are TGTGCCAGCCAGGTGGACACCGGGGAGCTGTTTTTT. Translated: CASQVDTGELFF. The full variable domain, rest sourced from reference TRBV2 and TRBJ2-2, is EPEVTQTPSHQVTQMGQEVILRCVPISNHLYFYWYRQILGQKVEFLVSFYNNEISEKSEIFDDQFSVERPDGSNFTLKIRSTKLEDSAMYFCASQVDTGELFFGEGSRLTVL.

There are a few counts of this clone. This sequence joins TRBV6-4 and TRBJ1-1; D gene uncertain. This CDR3 is built from 14 residues. V lost 4 bases and J 8 bases, leaving 17 bases between the germline ends. Germline V lookup: CDR1 MRHNA, CDR2 SNTAGT. CDR3 residues: CASSASEISGEAFF. CDR3 bases: TGTGCCAGCAGTGCCTCGGAGATCTCGGGGGAAGCTTTCTTT.